These 2 T cell receptor beta chains were all obtained from the same sample, sequenced in a study of regulatory T cells in long-lasting Graves disease. iRepertoire HTBI primers and Arm-PCR of CDR3 regions built TCR beta libraries. TCRdb redid the calling of the multiplex PCR reads with MiXCR, one entry per CDR3 protein. The sample shows 400,000 to 450,000 distinct CDR3 sequences, roughly 15% of them seen only once. Described time point: newly diagnosed GD, antithyroid drugs for less than 3 months. Researchers made the TCR library from RNA that was extracted from PBMCs. These data were also filed under a second study, of T cells in Graves' hyperthyroidism and ophthalmopathy.

Specimen: peripheral blood mononuclear cells (PBMCs), collected at new diagnosis, from a patient treated with antithyroid drugs. Every receptor here comes from a woman aged 30 to 39 with Graves disease.

This clonotype was seen at least ten times. The rearrangement uses TRBV4-1 and TRBJ2-7; D is unresolved. The CDR3 has 13 amino acids. Deletions cut 3 bases from V and 3 bases from J, with 9 bases between. The germline CDR1 and CDR2 sequences are MGHRA and YSYEKL. The CDR3 is CASSQVGNYEQYF. The DNA of the CDR3 is TGCGCCAGCAGCCAGGTGGGGAACTACGAGCAGTACTTC.

This clonotype occurred many times. The chain couples TRBV15 to TRBJ2-3; 12 bases align to TRBD2. This CDR3 has 17 amino acids. Germline assignment: CDR1 LNHNV and CDR2 YYDKDF (reference sequence). The V and J ends lost 3 bases and 5 bases, in that order; junction bases with no gene match: 9. The CDR3 region has the DNA TGTGCCACCAGCAGCCTAAGACTAGCGGGAGTGTTAGATACGCAGTATTTT. It specifies CATSSLRLAGVLDTQYF.